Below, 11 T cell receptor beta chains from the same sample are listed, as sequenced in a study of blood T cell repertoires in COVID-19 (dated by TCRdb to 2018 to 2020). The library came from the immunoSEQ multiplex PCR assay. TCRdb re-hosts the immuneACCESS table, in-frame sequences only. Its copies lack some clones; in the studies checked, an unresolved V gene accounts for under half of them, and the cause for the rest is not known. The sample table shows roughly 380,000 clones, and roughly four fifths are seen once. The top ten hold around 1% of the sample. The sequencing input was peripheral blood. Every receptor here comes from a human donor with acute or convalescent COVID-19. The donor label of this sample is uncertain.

The CDR3 is CSVELGDRATGELFF. CDR3 DNA: TGCAGCGTTGAATTGGGGGACAGGGCCACCGGGGAGCTGTTTTTT. V and J are TRBV29-1 and TRBJ2-2; the match to TRBD1 covers 9 bases. The CDR3 runs to 15 residues. Germline CDR1 and CDR2: SQVTM and ANQGSEA. V gave up 2 bases and J gave up 4 bases; unmatched junction bases: 5.

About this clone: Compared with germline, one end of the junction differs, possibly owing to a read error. The CDR3 nucleotides read TGCCCCAGCAGCCAACTCTGGGGGGGGCGCATTATAAAGGGCACTGAAGCTTTCTTT. This sequence encodes CPSSQLWGGRIIKGTEAFF. The V and J genes are TRBV4-1 and TRBJ1-1; TRBD1 might be the D (6 bases). This CDR3 contains 19 residues. The germline V gene has CDR1 MGHRA and CDR2 YSYEKL.

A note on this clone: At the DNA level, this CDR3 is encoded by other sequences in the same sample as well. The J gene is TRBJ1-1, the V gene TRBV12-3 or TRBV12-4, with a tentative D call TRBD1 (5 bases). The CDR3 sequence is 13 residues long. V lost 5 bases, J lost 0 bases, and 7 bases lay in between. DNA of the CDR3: TGTGCCAGCAGTCTACAGGTGAACACTGAAGCTTTCTTT. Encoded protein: CASSLQVNTEAFF.

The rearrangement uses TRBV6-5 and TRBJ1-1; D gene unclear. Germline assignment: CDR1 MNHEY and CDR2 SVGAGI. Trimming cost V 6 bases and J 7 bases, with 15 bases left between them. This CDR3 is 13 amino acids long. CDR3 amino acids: CASSRQPSDEAFF. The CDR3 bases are TGTGCCAGCAGCCGTCAACCAAGCGATGAAGCTTTCTTT.

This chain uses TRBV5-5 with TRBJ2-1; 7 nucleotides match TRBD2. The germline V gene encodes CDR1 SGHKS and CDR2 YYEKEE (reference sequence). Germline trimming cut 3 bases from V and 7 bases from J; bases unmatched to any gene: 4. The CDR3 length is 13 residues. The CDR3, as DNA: TGTGCCAGCAGCTCGGGGACTACAAATGAGCAGTTCTTC. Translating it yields CASSSGTTNEQFF.

CDR3 sequence reads: CASSYSTENQPQHF. The CDR3 region has the DNA TGTGCCAGCAGTTACTCGACAGAAAATCAGCCCCAGCATTTT. This chain connects TRBV6-2 or TRBV6-3 to TRBJ1-5; D is possibly TRBD1 (5 bases). The CDR3 contains 14 residues. V was shortened by 0 bases and J by 4 bases, with 7 bases between the two germline ends. In germline, CDR1 is MNHEY, CDR2 SVGEGT.

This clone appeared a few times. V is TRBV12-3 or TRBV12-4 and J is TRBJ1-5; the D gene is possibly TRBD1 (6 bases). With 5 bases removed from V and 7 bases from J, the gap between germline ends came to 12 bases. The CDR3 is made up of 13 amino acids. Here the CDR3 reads CASSVGGPQPQHF. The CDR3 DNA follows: TGTGCCAGCAGTGTGGGGGGGCCCCAGCCCCAGCATTTT.

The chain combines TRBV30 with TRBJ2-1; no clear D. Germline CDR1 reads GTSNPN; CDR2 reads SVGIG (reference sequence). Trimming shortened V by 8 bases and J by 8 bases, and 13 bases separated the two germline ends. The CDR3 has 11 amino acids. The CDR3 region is CAHSIVHEQFF. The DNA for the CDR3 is TGTGCCCATTCGATAGTGCATGAGCAGTTCTTC.

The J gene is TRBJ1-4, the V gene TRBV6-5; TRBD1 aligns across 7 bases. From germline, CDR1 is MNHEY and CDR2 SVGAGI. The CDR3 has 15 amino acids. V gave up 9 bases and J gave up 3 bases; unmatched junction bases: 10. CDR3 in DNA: TGTGCCAGTGGGGGTCGGGGACAGCCTAATGAAAAACTGTTTTTT. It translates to CASGGRGQPNEKLFF.

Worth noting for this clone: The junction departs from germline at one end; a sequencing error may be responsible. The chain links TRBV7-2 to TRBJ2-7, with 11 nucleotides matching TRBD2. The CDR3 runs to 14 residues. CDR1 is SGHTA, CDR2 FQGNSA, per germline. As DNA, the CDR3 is TGTGCCAGCAGCGTAGCGGGAGGGTCCTACGAGCAGTACTTC. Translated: CASSVAGGSYEQYF.

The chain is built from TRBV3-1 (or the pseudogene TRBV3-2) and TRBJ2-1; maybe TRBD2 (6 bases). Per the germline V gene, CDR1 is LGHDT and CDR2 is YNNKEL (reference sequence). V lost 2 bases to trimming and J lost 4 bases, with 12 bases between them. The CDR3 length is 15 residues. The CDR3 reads CASSQIGLFYNEQFF. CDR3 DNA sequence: TGTGCCAGCAGCCAAATCGGACTATTTTACAATGAGCAGTTCTTC.